The source of this TCR beta chain is a study of T cells in Graves' hyperthyroidism and ophthalmopathy. There are 13 residues in the CDR3. V shed 2 bases and J shed 3 bases, with 9 bases lying between them. Germline V CDR1 and CDR2: SGHNT, YYREEE (reference sequence). This clonotype was detected a few times. Researchers amplified the TCR beta CDR3 regions from RNA transcripts. The HTBI primer set served for first-round RT-PCR of the TCR CDR3. MiXCR was run by TCRdb on the multiplex PCR reads, yielding one entry per CDR3 protein. The sample gives 700,000 or so distinct CDR3 sequences, about 15% of which show up once; approximately 8.4% is in the top ten.

This clonotype was sampled from a man younger than 35 with Graves' hyperthyroidism. Sample: blood. The chain couples TRBV5-4 to TRBJ2-7; D uncertain. CDR3 sequence (DNA): TGTGCCAGCAGCTTTGCAGGCTTCTACGAGCAGTACTTC. It encodes CASSFAGFYEQYF.